This entry lists 11 T cell receptor beta chains sequenced from one sample in a study of CD8 T cells in ankylosing spondylitis. TCRdb analysed the 5' RACE reads with MiXCR anew, one entry per CDR3 protein. In the table there are 230,000 or so distinct CDR3 sequences, 18% of which are singletons. The sequencing sample was made of blood, either unsorted or a sorted T cell fraction (not recorded which). The receptor source for this set is a male donor with ankylosing spondylitis or in good health (not recorded which).

This clonotype was seen many times. This sequence joins TRBV12-3 or TRBV12-4 and TRBJ2-3; maybe TRBD2 (6 bases). Deletions cut 2 bases from V and 0 bases from J, with 9 bases between. This CDR3 is built from 15 residues. CDR3: CASSLFRESTDTQYF. The DNA of the CDR3 is TGTGCCAGCAGTTTATTCCGGGAGAGCACAGATACGCAGTATTTT.

The gene calls are TRBV6-1 and TRBJ2-7; weak D call: TRBD2 (6 bases). This CDR3 has 15 residues. Germline CDR1 MNHNS, CDR2 SASEGT. V was cut by 0 bases and J by 3 bases, with 12 bases left in between. Written as DNA, the CDR3 is TGTGCCAGCAGTGAAGCCCCGGGGGTTGACTACGAGCAGTACTTC. Amino acids: CASSEAPGVDYEQYF.

The chain joins TRBV12-3 or TRBV12-4 to TRBJ2-5, with 9 bases identical to TRBD2. J gave up 5 bases and V 2 bases, and 3 bases lay outside the gene matches. This CDR3 contains 14 residues. CDR3 in DNA: TGTGCCAGCAGTTTATCTAGCGGGATGGAGACCCAGTACTTC. Translation: CASSLSSGMETQYF.

This clonotype was counted between two and nine times. The rearrangement uses TRBV15 and TRBJ1-2; D call uncertain. Germline loops: CDR1 LNHNV, CDR2 YYDKDF (reference sequence). CDR3 size: 17 residues. Between the trimmed V and J ends, which lost 1 base and 2 bases, there was a span of 17 bases. The CDR3 region is CATSRGSHSDANYGYTF. The CDR3 coding sequence is TGTGCCACCAGCAGAGGCAGTCACAGCGACGCGAACTATGGCTACACCTTC.

This clonotype was picked up a small number of times. V and J are TRBV4-2 and TRBJ2-7, with unresolved D. Trimming stripped 0 bases from V and 5 bases from J, with 8 bases between. CDR1 is LGHNA, CDR2 YNFKEQ, per germline. This CDR3 has 13 residues. The CDR3 reads CASSQETQDEQYF. The DNA for the CDR3 is TGTGCCAGCAGCCAAGAAACCCAGGACGAGCAGTACTTC.

There are a few counts of this clonotype. The chain combines TRBV20-1 with TRBJ2-1; tentatively, D is TRBD1 or TRBD2 (5 bases each). Deletions cut 6 bases from V and 9 bases from J, with 15 bases between. The CDR3 has 12 residues. CDR1 and CDR2 from the germline V gene are DFQATT and SNEGSKA (reference sequence). DNA of the CDR3: TGCAGTGCAACCGCACGGGACCTTGAGCAGTTCTTC. Residues: CSATARDLEQFF.

V gene TRBV12-3 or TRBV12-4 combines with J gene TRBJ2-1; TRBD1 might be the D (7 bases). Trimming shortened V by 6 bases and J by 2 bases, and 14 bases separated the two germline ends. This CDR3 comprises 15 residues. The CDR3 here is CASSQGEATYNEQFF. The DNA of the CDR3 is TGTGCCAGCAGCCAGGGGGAGGCCACCTACAATGAGCAGTTCTTC.

J is TRBJ2-5 and V is TRBV12-3 or TRBV12-4; D may be TRBD1 or TRBD2 (5 bases each). With 5 bases removed from V and 2 bases from J, the gap between germline ends came to 12 bases. The CDR3 contains 14 residues. In nucleotides, the CDR3 is TGTGCCAGCAGTCCCGGGACGGTGCAAGAGACCCAGTACTTC. Amino acid sequence: CASSPGTVQETQYF.

The rearrangement links TRBV6-5 to TRBJ2-1; 7 bases align to TRBD1. V dropped 0 bases and J dropped 3; count of bases not matched to a gene: 5. Germline loops: CDR1 MNHEY, CDR2 SVGAGI. The CDR3 spans 16 residues. The CDR3 loop is CASSYSSTGSYNEQFF. The DNA for the CDR3 is TGTGCCAGCAGTTACTCGTCGACAGGGAGCTACAATGAGCAGTTCTTC.

This clonotype appeared a few times. This rearrangement joins TRBV20-1 to TRBJ2-7; 11 nucleotides align to TRBD2. The junction had 13 bases not matched to a gene; V was cut back by 1 base and J by 2 bases. CDR1 is DFQATT, CDR2 SNEGSKA, per germline (reference sequence). The CDR3 consists of 18 residues. CDR3 bases: TGCAGTGCTAGAGGTATAGGACTAGCGGGTGGTGATGCCTACGAGCAGTACTTC. It translates to CSARGIGLAGGDAYEQYF.

This clonotype was seen more than once but under ten times. The rearrangement uses TRBV7-6 and TRBJ2-7; D might be TRBD1 (7 bases). Germline V gene sequence: CDR1 SGHVS, CDR2 FNYEAQ. Trimming left V 5 bases short and J 5 bases short, with 19 bases between. CDR3 length equals 15 residues. The CDR3 spells CASSKDREERNEQYF. CDR3 nucleotide sequence: TGTGCCAGCAGCAAAGACAGGGAGGAGAGGAACGAGCAGTACTTC.